This is a list of T cell receptor beta chains from one sample in a study of ipilimumab plus nivolumab after autologous stem cell transplantation. Repertoires were generated with immunoSEQ multiplex PCR, while TCRdb's copy carries only in-frame clones and drops some. The table lists 17,000 or so clones, just under 80% of them singletons. The sequencing used PBMCs, collected in a trial of ipilimumab plus nivolumab as post-transplant consolidation. The origin of the receptors is a male donor with diffuse large B-cell lymphoma. Both conserved end residues are part of each CDR3. Expanded clones get a size class; other rows say once, few or many, or leave the size out.

J gene: TRBJ1-4; clone size: .; V gene: TRBV18; CDR3 protein: CASSPSMGPNEKLFF
J gene: TRBJ1-2; clone size: few; V gene: TRBV4-1; CDR3 protein: CASSQGQGAGGYTF
J gene: TRBJ2-7; clone size: .; V gene: TRBV9; CDR3 protein: CASSSRLASYEQYF
J gene: TRBJ2-5; clone size: .; V gene: TRBV7-8; CDR3 protein: CASSTSRDRGLRETQYF
J gene: TRBJ2-3; clone size: once; V gene: TRBV5-6; CDR3 protein: CASSPGWQNTDTQYF
J gene: TRBJ2-4; clone size: .; V gene: TRBV7-5; CDR3 protein: CVRSQPQGQGFWVAKNIQYF
J gene: TRBJ2-2; clone size: .; V gene: TRBV29-1; CDR3 protein: CSVGRADTGELFF
J gene: TRBJ2-7; clone size: .; V gene: TRBV7-6; CDR3 protein: CASSSTDMISYEQYF
J gene: TRBJ1-3; clone size: .; V gene: TRBV6-5; CDR3 protein: CASSYSPGNTIYF
J gene: TRBJ2-7; clone size: .; V gene: TRBV2; CDR3 protein: CASSETFERGAGGEQYF
J gene: TRBJ1-1; clone size: once; V gene: TRBV5-1; CDR3 protein: CASSEGQGLDTEAFF
J gene: TRBJ1-1; clone size: .; V gene: TRBV6-5; CDR3 protein: CASSTMNTEAFF
J gene: TRBJ2-1; clone size: .; V gene: TRBV2; CDR3 protein: CASSEPAWRGDRNEQFF
J gene: TRBJ1-5; clone size: .; V gene: TRBV5-8; CDR3 protein: CASSLAGGGYSNQPQHF
J gene: TRBJ2-5; clone size: once; V gene: TRBV2; CDR3 protein: CASRTGLAGGETQYF
J gene: TRBJ1-6; clone size: .; V gene: TRBV11-2; CDR3 protein: CASSLGWERYNSPLHF
J gene: TRBJ1-2; clone size: .; V gene: TRBV5-1; CDR3 protein: CASSSGQEVGYTF
J gene: TRBJ1-2; clone size: .; V gene: TRBV5-6; CDR3 protein: CASRTANYGYTF
J gene: TRBJ2-3; clone size: few; V gene: TRBV7-9; CDR3 protein: CASSFSGTSTDTQYF
J gene: TRBJ2-1; clone size: .; V gene: TRBV18; CDR3 protein: CASSPSSGDSGFF
J gene: TRBJ1-6; clone size: few; V gene: TRBV7-9; CDR3 protein: CASSLRANSPLHF
J gene: TRBJ1-3; clone size: .; V gene: TRBV11-1; CDR3 protein: CASSPRTSSGNTIYF
J gene: TRBJ2-1; clone size: .; V gene: TRBV19; CDR3 protein: CASSIVERGNEQFF
J gene: TRBJ1-3; clone size: .; V gene: TRBV5-1; CDR3 protein: CASSLEGPADTIYF
J gene: TRBJ1-5; clone size: .; V gene: TRBV18; CDR3 protein: CASSDSHRGSNQPQHF
J gene: TRBJ1-1; clone size: .; V gene: TRBV2; CDR3 protein: CAVISGANTEAFF
J gene: TRBJ1-3; clone size: once; V gene: TRBV30; CDR3 protein: CAWSVRGADTIYF
J gene: TRBJ1-2; clone size: few; V gene: TRBV20-1; CDR3 protein: CSASLPGGGAF
J gene: TRBJ2-1; clone size: .; V gene: TRBV5-4; CDR3 protein: CASSRGLAGANEQFF